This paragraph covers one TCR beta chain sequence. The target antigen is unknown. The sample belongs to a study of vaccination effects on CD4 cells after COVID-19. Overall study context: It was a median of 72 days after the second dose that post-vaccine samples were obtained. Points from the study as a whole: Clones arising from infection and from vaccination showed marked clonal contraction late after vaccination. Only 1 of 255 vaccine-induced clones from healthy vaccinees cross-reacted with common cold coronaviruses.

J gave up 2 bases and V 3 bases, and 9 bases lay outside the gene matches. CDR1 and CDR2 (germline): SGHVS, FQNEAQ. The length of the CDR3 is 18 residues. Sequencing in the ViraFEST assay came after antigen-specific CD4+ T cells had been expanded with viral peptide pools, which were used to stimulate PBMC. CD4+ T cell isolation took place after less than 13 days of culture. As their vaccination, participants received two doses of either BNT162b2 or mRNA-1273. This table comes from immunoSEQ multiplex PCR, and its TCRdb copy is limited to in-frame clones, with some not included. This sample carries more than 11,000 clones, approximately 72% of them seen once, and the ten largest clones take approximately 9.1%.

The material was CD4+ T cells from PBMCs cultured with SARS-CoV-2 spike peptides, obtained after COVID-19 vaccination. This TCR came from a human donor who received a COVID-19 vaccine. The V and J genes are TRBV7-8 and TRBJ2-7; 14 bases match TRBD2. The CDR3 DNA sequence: TGTGCCAGCAGCTTCGGGACAGGGGGACTAGCGGGAGCCTACGAGCAGTACTTC. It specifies CASSFGTGGLAGAYEQYF.